This is a list of T cell receptor beta chains from one sample in a study of cytomegalovirus exposure and HLA in healthy donors. Sequenced by immunoSEQ multiplex PCR; TCRdb stores in-frame clones only, minus some. There are approximately 160,000 clones in the sample; 84% occur only once, and under 0.4% lies in the top ten. Sequenced input: PBMCs. Receptor source: a boy aged 2 to 10 in good health and CMV-seronegative. The CDR3 runs from the conserved cysteine through the conserved F or W. A D gene is named only where the DNA matches it firmly. Expanded clones are given a class, and other clones once, few, many or no size at all.

TRBV29-1	-	TRBD2	TRBJ2-1	TGCAGCGTCGCCCGAGCGGGGCGGCGTGAGCAGTTCTTC	CSVARAGRREQFF
TRBV6-6	-	-	TRBJ1-2	TGTGCCAGCAGTTACTCAGGGGGAAACTATGGCTACACCTTC	CASSYSGGNYGYTF
TRBV11-3	-	TRBD1	TRBJ2-2	TGTGCCAGCAGCTTAGACCTACAGGGGACCGGGGAGCTGTTTTTT	CASSLDLQGTGELFF
TRBV5-1	once	-	TRBJ2-7	TGCGCCAGCAGCTTTGTTAGCGGTCTCGTGGAGGAGCAGTACTTC	CASSFVSGLVEEQYF
TRBV18	-	TRBD1	TRBJ1-3	TGTGCCAGCTCACCACCGGACAGGGCTGGAAACACCATATATTTT	CASSPPDRAGNTIYF
TRBV28	-	TRBD2	TRBJ2-7	TGTGCCAGCAGTTATACTAGCGGTTTATCCTACGAGCAGTACTTC	CASSYTSGLSYEQYF
TRBV14	-	TRBD1	TRBJ1-2	TGTGCCAGCAGCCCGAACAGGGGATCCTATGGCTACACCTTC	CASSPNRGSYGYTF
TRBV6-1	-	TRBD1	TRBJ2-1	TGTGCCAGCAGTGAGGACAGGGAGAGCTACAATGAGCAGTTCTTC	CASSEDRESYNEQFF
TRBV7-9	-	TRBD1	TRBJ2-3	TGTGCCAGCAGCTCGACAGGGGGCTGGGGGACAGATACGCAGTATTTT	CASSSTGGWGTDTQYF
TRBV4-1	-	TRBD1	TRBJ2-7	TGCGCCAGCAGCCACTGGGGGACAGGACGATACGAGCAGTACTTC	CASSHWGTGRYEQYF
TRBV2	-	TRBD1	TRBJ2-3	TGTGCCAGCAGGAGACAGGGGGTTCGCACAGATACGCAGTATTTT	CASRRQGVRTDTQYF
TRBV7-8	-	TRBD2	TRBJ2-1	TGTGCCAGCAGCTTAAGTCCGGGGGGCGGGAGGTTGAACAATGAGCAGTTCTTC	CASSLSPGGGRLNNEQFF
TRBV18	-	-	TRBJ1-3	TGTGCCAGCTCACAGGGCGGACTGGCCTCTGGAAACACCATATATTTT	CASSQGGLASGNTIYF
TRBV2	-	TRBD2	TRBJ2-1	TGTGCCAGCAGTGAGGACCCCGGACTAGCGGGACCCAATGAGCAGTTCTTC	CASSEDPGLAGPNEQFF
TRBV30	-	-	TRBJ2-3	TGTGCCTGGAGTGTTGGGGGACTGGGGGATACGCAGTATTTT	CAWSVGGLGDTQYF
TRBV5-1	-	-	TRBJ2-1	TGCGCCAGCAGCCGCGAGGGCCCCAATGAGCAGTTCTTC	CASSREGPNEQFF
TRBV6-5	-	-	TRBJ2-5	TGTGCCACCGAGGGGGGGCCCCAAGAGACCCAGTACTTC	CATEGGPQETQYF
TRBV5-5	few	-	TRBJ1-2	TGTGCCAGCAGCTTCGGGGGTAACTATGGCTACACCTTC	CASSFGGNYGYTF
TRBV25-1	-	-	TRBJ2-5	TGTGCCAGCAGTGAATTTGACGGGGGTGGATGGAAGACCCAGTACTTC	CASSEFDGGGWKTQYF
TRBV27	-	TRBD2	TRBJ2-1	TGTGCCAGCAGTGTCCACAATACCCTGGGGAGGGACGAGCAGTTCTTC	CASSVHNTLGRDEQFF
TRBV6-5	-	-	TRBJ2-7	TGTGCCAGCAGTACACCCTACGAGCAGTACTTC	CASSTPYEQYF
TRBV10-3	-	-	TRBJ2-6	TGTGCCATCAGTGAGGCTGAGGGAACCGGGGCCAACGTCCTGACTTTC	CAISEAEGTGANVLTF
TRBV19	-	TRBD2	TRBJ2-7	TGTGCCAGTAGTACCCCAGCGGGAGTCCACGAGCAGTACTTC	CASSTPAGVHEQYF
TRBV6-1	few	TRBD2	TRBJ2-7	TGTGCCAGCAGTGAAGCGGCGGGAGCGGGCTACGAGCAGTACTTC	CASSEAAGAGYEQYF
TRBV28	-	TRBD2	TRBJ2-1	TGTGCCAGCAGCCCCAGGGTAGCGGGTTCGTTGAATGAGCAGTTCTTC	CASSPRVAGSLNEQFF
TRBV27	-	TRBD2	TRBJ2-2	TGTGCCAGCAGTTTATATACCCCGCCTAGCGGGAGGGCCCGGTCCGGGGAGCTGTTTTTT	CASSLYTPPSGRARSGELFF
TRBV12-5	-	TRBD1	TRBJ1-1	TGTGCTAGTGGTTATCAGGGGGCTCGGGGAACTGAAGCTTTCTTT	CASGYQGARGTEAFF
TRBV30	once	-	TRBJ2-6	TGTGCCTGGACTAAGGACTACTCTGGGGCCAACGTCCTGACTTTC	CAWTKDYSGANVLTF
TRBV5-4	-	-	TRBJ2-1	TGTGCCAGCAGCGGCCGCCTCTGGGCGGGGAGCAATGAGCAGTTCTTC	CASSGRLWAGSNEQFF
TRBV9	-	-	TRBJ2-7	TGTGCCAGCAGCGCGCCTGAGGGTGAGCAGTACTTC	CASSAPEGEQYF
TRBV5-6	-	TRBD2	TRBJ2-7	TGTGCCAGCAGCGTCAGCGGGAGGGCCTACGAGCAGTACTTC	CASSVSGRAYEQYF
TRBV6-1	few	-	TRBJ2-1	TGTGCCAGCAGCGCGGGCCTCTTAGATCACAATGAGCAGTTCTTC	CASSAGLLDHNEQFF
TRBV2	-	-	TRBJ1-2	TGTGCCAGCAGTGGGGGGGAGGGGTTTCACTATGGCTACACCTTC	CASSGGEGFHYGYTF
TRBV29-1	-	-	TRBJ1-2	TGCAGCGTCGGAGCGGCCCACTATGGCTACACCTTC	CSVGAAHYGYTF
TRBV7-2	few	TRBD1	TRBJ1-4	TGTGCCAGCAGCCCGGGGGGGGACAGGGGGCGCAGAGATGAAAAACTGTTTTTT	CASSPGGDRGRRDEKLFF
TRBV5-6	-	TRBD2	TRBJ2-2	TGTGCCAGCAGCTTGGGTAGCGGGAGGACCGGGGAGCTGTTTTTT	CASSLGSGRTGELFF
TRBV7-2	-	-	TRBJ2-7	TGTGCCAGCAGCCAAGACAGGAACTACGAGCAGTACTTC	CASSQDRNYEQYF
TRBV14	-	-	TRBJ2-1	TGTGCCAGCAGCCAAGAGGGCCTGTTTTACAATGAGCAGTTCTTC	CASSQEGLFYNEQFF
TRBV6-1	-	TRBD1	TRBJ2-7	TGTGCCAGCAGTGAAGGGTTCAGGACAGGTATTTTATTGTACGAGCAGTACTTC	CASSEGFRTGILLYEQYF
TRBV13	-	TRBD1	TRBJ1-4	TGTGCCAGCAGCTTTAATGGACAGGGAGGAATTAATGAAAAACTGTTTTTT	CASSFNGQGGINEKLFF
TRBV9	few	TRBD2	TRBJ2-2	TGTGCCAGCAGCGGTCTAGCGGGAGGCACCGGGGAGCTGTTTTTT	CASSGLAGGTGELFF
TRBV5-1	-	-	TRBJ2-3	TGCGCCAGCAGCTTGTTACAGGGAGGCACAGATACGCAGTATTTT	CASSLLQGGTDTQYF
TRBV28	-	-	TRBJ2-7	TGTGCCAGCAGTTTATGGTCGGGGAGGTACGAGCAGTACTTC	CASSLWSGRYEQYF
TRBV11-2	-	-	TRBJ2-3	TGTGCCAGCAGACAAACAGGGAGCACAGATACGCAGTATTTT	CASRQTGSTDTQYF
TRBV6-5	-	TRBD2	TRBJ2-5	TGTGCCAGCAGTCTAGCGGGAGCCCTCAGAGACGAGTACTTC	CASSLAGALRDEYF
TRBV19	-	TRBD2	TRBJ2-1	TGTGCCAGTGCCGGGACTAGGGAGAATGAGCAGTTCTTC	CASAGTRENEQFF
TRBV2	-	TRBD2	TRBJ2-3	TGTGCCAGCAATCGGGAGGCCGGAGATACGCAGTATTTT	CASNREAGDTQYF
TRBV11-2	-	-	TRBJ1-2	TGTGCCAGCAGCTTAGTTTCGACAGGTGGCTACACCTTC	CASSLVSTGGYTF
TRBV19	-	TRBD1	TRBJ2-5	TGTGCCAGTAGGGGGACAGGGGGAGAGACCCAGTACTTC	CASRGTGGETQYF
TRBV7-6	-	TRBD2	TRBJ2-2	TGTGCCAGCAGCTTAAGTAGCGGGAGCACCGGGGAGCTGTTTTTT	CASSLSSGSTGELFF
TRBV29-1	-	-	TRBJ2-1	TGCAGCGCAGCCCGGGAACCTGTCCCCAATGAGCAGTTCTTC	CSAAREPVPNEQFF
TRBV9	-	TRBD2	TRBJ2-3	TGTGCCAGCGGTACTAGCGAGACCACAGATACGCAGTATTTT	CASGTSETTDTQYF
TRBV11-2	-	TRBD2	TRBJ2-2	TGTGCCAGCAGCTTAGTTGTTCCTAGCGGGGCCGGGGAGCTGTTTTTT	CASSLVVPSGAGELFF
TRBV5-1	-	TRBD2	TRBJ2-3	TGCGCCAGCAGCTTGGTTCTAGCGGGAGAGGGAGATACGCAGTATTTT	CASSLVLAGEGDTQYF
TRBV7-2	-	TRBD2	TRBJ2-2	TGTGCCAGCAGCCTGACTAGCGGGGGGACCGGGGAGCTGTTTTTT	CASSLTSGGTGELFF